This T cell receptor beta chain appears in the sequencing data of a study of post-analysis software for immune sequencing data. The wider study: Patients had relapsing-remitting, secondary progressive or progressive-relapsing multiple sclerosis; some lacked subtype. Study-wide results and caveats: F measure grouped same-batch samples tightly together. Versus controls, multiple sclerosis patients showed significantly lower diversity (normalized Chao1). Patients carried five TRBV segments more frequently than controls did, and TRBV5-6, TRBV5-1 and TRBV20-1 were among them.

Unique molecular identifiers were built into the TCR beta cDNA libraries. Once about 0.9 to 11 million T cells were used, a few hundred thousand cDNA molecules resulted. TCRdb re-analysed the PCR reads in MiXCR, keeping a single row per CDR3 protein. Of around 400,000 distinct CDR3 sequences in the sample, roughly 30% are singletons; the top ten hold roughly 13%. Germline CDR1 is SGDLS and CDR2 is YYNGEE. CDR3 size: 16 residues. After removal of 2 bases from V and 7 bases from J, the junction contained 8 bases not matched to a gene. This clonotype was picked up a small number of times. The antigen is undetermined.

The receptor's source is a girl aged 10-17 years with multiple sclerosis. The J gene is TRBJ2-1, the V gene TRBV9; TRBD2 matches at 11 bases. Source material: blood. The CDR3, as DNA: TGTGCCAGCAGCGTTAGCGGGGGGGCGGGCGGAAATGAGCAGTTCTTC. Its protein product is CASSVSGGAGGNEQFF.